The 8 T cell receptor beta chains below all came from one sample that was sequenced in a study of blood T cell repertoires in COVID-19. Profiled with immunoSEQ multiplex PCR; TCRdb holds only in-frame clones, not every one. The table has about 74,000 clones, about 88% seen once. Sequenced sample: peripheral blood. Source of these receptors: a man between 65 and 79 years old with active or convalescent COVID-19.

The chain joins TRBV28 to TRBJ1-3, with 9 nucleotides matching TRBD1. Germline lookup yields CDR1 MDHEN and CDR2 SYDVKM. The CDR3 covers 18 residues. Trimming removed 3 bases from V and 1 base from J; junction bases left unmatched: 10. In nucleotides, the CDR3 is TGTGCCAGCAGTTTCGACAGGGGGTTTTCTCGGTCTGGAAACACCATATATTTT. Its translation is CASSFDRGFSRSGNTIYF.

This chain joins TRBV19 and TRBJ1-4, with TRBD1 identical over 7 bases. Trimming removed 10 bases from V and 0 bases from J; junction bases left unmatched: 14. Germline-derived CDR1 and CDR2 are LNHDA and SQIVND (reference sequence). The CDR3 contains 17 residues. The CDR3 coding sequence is TGTGCCACCCAGGGGGTAGGAGTAGGACCAACTAATGAAAAACTGTTTTTT. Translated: CATQGVGVGPTNEKLFF.

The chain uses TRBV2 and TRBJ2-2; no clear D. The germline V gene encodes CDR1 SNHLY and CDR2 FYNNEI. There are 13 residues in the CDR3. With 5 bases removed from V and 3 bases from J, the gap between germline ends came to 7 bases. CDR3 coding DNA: TGTGCCAGCAGTCCGGAGCACACCGGGGAGCTGTTTTTT. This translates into CASSPEHTGELFF.

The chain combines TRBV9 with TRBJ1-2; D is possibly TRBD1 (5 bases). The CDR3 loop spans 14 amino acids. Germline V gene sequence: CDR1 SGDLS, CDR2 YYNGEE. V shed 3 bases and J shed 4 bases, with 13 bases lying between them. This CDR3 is CASSADTNSYGYTF. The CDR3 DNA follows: TGTGCCAGCAGCGCGGACACAAATAGCTATGGCTACACCTTC.

CDR3 amino acids: CASSPDRGRGTQFF. CDR3 DNA: TGTGCCAGCTCACCGGACAGGGGGCGCGGTACGCAGTTCTTC. The rearrangement joins TRBV18 to TRBJ2-1; 11 bases are a match to TRBD1. V shed 3 bases, J shed 12 bases, and the junction held 7 bases outside the gene matches. CDR1 and CDR2 from the germline V gene are KGHSH and LQKENI. The CDR3 length is 14 residues.

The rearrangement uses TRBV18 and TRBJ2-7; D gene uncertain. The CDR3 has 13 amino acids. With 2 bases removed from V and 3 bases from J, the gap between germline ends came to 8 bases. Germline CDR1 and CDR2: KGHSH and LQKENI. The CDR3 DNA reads TGTGCCAGCTCACCAGGGCCGGACTACGAGCAGTACTTC. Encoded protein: CASSPGPDYEQYF. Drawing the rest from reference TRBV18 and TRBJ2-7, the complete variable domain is NAGVMQNPRHLVRRRGQEARLRCSPMKGHSHVYWYRQLPEEGLKFMVYLQKENIIDESGMPKERFSAEFPKEGPSILRIQQVVRGDSAAYFCASSPGPDYEQYFGPGTRLTVT.

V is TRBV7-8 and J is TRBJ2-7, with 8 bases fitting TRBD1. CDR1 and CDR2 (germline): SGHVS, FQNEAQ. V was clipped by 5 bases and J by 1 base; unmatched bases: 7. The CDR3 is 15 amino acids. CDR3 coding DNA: TGTGCCAGCAGCGGAAACCGGGACAGGTCCTACGAGCAGTACTTC. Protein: CASSGNRDRSYEQYF.

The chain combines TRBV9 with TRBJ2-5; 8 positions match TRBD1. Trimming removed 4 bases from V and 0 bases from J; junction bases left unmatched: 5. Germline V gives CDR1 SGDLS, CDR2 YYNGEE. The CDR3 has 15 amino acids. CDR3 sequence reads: CASSSATGDQETQYF. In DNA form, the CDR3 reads TGTGCCAGCAGCTCCGCGACAGGGGACCAAGAGACCCAGTACTTC.